This T cell receptor beta chain was captured in a study of blood T cell dynamics during melanoma immunotherapy. Study as a whole: First-line therapy was either pembrolizumab or nivolumab with ipilimumab for metastatic melanoma. Findings and caveats of the study: Disease-control patients' PBMC repertoires became either more clonal or more diverse at W3.

Comment on this clone: Its antigen remains unknown. One end of the junction is discordant with germline, which a read error may explain.

CDR3 length: 13 residues. Germline V gene sequence: CDR1 SGHTA, CDR2 FQGNSA. Method: immunoSEQ multiplex PCR; TCRdb's copy keeps in-frame clones and lacks some. The sample consists of more than 13,000 clones, about 94% of them appearing once. Described time point: week 3, after first cycle of checkpoint inhibitor. Disease control meant complete response, partial response or stable disease at 12 weeks. No patient had earlier systemic cancer treatment, concurrent immunosuppressants, or another active cancer. The chain has TRBV7-2 and TRBJ2-7, with 10 nucleotides matching TRBD1. This specimen was blood, taken from a patient treated with checkpoint blockade. The sequence was collected from a human donor with melanoma. CDR3 amino acids: CASSLSYRDRGDF. The CDR3 DNA reads as TGTGCCAGCAGCTTAAGTTACCGGGACAGGGGTGACTTC.